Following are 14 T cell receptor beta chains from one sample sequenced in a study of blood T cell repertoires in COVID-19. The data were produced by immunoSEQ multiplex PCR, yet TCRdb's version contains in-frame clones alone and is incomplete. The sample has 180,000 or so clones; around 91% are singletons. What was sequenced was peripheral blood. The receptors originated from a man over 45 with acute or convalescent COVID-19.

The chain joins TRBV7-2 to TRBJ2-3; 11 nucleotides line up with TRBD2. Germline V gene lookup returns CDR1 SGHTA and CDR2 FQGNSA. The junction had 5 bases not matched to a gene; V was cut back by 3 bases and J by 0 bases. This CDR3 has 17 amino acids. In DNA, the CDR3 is TGTGCCAGCAGCTTTCGCCTAGCGGGGGGTAGCACAGATACGCAGTATTTT. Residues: CASSFRLAGGSTDTQYF.

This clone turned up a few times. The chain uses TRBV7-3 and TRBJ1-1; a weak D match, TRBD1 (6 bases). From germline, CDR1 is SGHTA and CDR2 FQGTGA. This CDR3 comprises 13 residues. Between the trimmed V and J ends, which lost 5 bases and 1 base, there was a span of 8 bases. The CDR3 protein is CASSADRNTEAFF. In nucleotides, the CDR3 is TGTGCCAGCAGCGCGGACAGGAACACTGAAGCTTTCTTT.

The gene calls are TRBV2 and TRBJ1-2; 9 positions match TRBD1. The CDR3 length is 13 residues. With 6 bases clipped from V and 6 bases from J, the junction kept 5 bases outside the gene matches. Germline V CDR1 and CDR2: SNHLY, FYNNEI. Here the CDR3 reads CASRAQGANGYTF. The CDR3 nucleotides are TGTGCCAGCAGGGCACAGGGGGCTAATGGCTACACCTTC.

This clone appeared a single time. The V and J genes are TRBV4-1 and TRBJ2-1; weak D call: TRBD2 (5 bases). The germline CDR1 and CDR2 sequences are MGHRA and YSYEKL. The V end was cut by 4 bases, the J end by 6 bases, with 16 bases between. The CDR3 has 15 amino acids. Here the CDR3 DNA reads TGCGCCAGCAGCCTAAGAGCACAGACTACCAATGAGCAGTTCTTC. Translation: CASSLRAQTTNEQFF.

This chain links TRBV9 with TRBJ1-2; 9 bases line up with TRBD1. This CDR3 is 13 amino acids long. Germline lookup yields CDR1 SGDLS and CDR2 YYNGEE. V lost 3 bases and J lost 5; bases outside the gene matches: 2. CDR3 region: CASSEGQGYGYTF. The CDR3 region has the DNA TGTGCCAGCAGCGAGGGACAGGGATATGGCTACACCTTC.

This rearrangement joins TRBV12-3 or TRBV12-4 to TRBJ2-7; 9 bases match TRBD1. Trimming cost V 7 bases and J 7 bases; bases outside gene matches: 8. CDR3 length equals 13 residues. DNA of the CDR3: TGTGCCAGCATCCGAACAGGGGGCGGAGAGCAGTACTTC. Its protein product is CASIRTGGGEQYF.

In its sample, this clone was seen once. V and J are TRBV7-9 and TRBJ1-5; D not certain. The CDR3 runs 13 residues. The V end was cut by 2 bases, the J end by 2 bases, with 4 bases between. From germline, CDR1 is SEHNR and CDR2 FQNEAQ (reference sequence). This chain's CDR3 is CASSLSGNQPQHF. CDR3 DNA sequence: TGTGCCAGCAGCTTATCGGGCAATCAGCCCCAGCATTTT. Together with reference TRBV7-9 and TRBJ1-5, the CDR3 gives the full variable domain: DTGVSQNPRHKITKRGQNVTFRCDPISEHNRLYWYRQTLGQGPEFLTYFQNEAQLEKSRLLSDRFSAERPKGSFSTLEIQRTEQGDSAMYLCASSLSGNQPQHFGDGTRLSIL.

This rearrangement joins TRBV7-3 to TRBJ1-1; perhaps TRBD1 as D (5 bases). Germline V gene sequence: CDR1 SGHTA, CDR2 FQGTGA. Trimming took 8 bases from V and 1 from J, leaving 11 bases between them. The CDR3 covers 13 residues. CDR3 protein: CASGLTANTEAFF. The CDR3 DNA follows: TGTGCCAGCGGCCTGACAGCGAACACTGAAGCTTTCTTT.

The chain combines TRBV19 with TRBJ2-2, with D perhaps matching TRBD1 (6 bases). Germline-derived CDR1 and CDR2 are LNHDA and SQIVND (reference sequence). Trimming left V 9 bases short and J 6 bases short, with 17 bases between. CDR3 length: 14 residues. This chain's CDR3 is CASRTELGPGELFF. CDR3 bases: TGTGCCAGCCGGACAGAACTGGGCCCCGGGGAGCTGTTTTTT.

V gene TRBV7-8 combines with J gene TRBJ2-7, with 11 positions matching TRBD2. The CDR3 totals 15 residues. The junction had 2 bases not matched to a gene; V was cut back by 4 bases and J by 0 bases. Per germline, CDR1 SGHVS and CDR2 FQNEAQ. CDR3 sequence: CASSSTSGSSYEQYF. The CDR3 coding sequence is TGTGCCAGCAGCTCAACTAGCGGGAGCTCCTACGAGCAGTACTTC.

CDR3 nucleotide sequence: TGTGCCAGTAGTCCCCGGGCGGGGGATGGCTACACCTTC. Its protein product is CASSPRAGDGYTF. The V call is TRBV19, the J call TRBJ1-2; D perhaps matches TRBD1 (5 bases). This CDR3 contains 13 residues. Germline values: CDR1 LNHDA, CDR2 SQIVND (reference sequence). Deletions cut 5 bases from V and 6 bases from J, with 13 bases between.

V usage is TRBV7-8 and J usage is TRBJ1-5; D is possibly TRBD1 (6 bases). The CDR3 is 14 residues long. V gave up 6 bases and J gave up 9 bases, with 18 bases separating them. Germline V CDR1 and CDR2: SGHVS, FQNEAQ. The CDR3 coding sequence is TGTGCCAGCAGTTCCTCCTCGGGCAGGGGGCCCCAGCATTTT. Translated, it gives CASSSSSGRGPQHF.

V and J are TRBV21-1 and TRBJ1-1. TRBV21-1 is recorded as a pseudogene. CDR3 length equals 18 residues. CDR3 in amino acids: CASSKARSYLFMNTEAFF. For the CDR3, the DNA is TGTGCCAGCAGCAAAGCTAGGAGTTACCTCTTCATGAACACTGAAGCTTTCTTT.

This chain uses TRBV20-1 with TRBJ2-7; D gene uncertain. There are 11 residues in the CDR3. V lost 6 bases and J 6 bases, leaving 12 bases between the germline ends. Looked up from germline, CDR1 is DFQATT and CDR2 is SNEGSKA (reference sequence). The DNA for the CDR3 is TGCAGTGCACCAGTACTACGCGAGCAGTACTTC. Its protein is CSAPVLREQYF.